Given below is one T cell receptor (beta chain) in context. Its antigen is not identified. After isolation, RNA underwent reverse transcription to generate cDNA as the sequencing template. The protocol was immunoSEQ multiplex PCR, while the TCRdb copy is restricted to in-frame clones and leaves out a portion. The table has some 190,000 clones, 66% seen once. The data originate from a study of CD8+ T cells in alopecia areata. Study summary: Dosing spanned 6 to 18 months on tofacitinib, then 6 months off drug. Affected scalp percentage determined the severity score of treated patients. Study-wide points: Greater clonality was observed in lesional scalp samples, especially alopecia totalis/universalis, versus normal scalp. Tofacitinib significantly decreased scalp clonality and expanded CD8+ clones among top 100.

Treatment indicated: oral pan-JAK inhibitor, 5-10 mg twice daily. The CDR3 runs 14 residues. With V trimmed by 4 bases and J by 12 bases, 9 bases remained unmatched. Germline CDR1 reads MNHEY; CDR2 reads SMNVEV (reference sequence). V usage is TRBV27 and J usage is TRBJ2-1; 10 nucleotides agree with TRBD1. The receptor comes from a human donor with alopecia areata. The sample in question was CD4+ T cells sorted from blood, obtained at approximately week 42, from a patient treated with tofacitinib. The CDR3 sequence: CASSSPGQGWWQFF. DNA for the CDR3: TGTGCCAGCAGTTCTCCGGGACAGGGGTGGTGGCAGTTCTTC.